Detailed here is one T cell receptor beta chain. These data originate in a study of T cell changes during pregnancy in multiple sclerosis. Trimming took 2 bases from V and 3 from J, leaving 17 bases between them. CDR1 is GTSNPN, CDR2 SVGIG, per germline (reference sequence). The CDR3 loop spans 16 amino acids. Clones were read by immunoSEQ multiplex PCR, and TCRdb kept only the in-frame ones, dropping some. In the table there are 50,000 to 65,000 clones, about nine tenths of which are singletons. Sequences were derived from CD4+ T cells from peripheral blood mononuclear cells, sampled in the third trimester of pregnancy. This TCR was sampled from a female donor with multiple sclerosis, enrolled in a pregnancy study. This rearrangement joins TRBV30 to TRBJ1-3; D uncertain. In DNA form, the CDR3 reads TGTGCCTGGAGTCCTCCCTCGGGTGGCTTTGGAAACACCATATATTTT. This gives the protein CAWSPPSGGFGNTIYF.